The rows below give T cell receptor beta chains drawn from one sample of a study of shared clonotypes between healthy human individuals. Method: immunoSEQ multiplex PCR; TCRdb's copy keeps in-frame clones and lacks some. This table has around 690,000 clones, about 90% appearing once. Sequenced: memory CD8+ T cells from PBMCs. The receptors were sampled from a man between 18 and 35 years old in good health. Some clones in this sample may be carry-over from other donors' samples. The CDR3 runs from the conserved cysteine through the conserved F or W. The D gene is left open where the match is weak. Only some rows state a clone size, as once, few, many or a class for expanded clones.

v_call	j_call	clone_size	d_call	cdr3_aa	cdr3_nt
TRBV4-1	TRBJ2-1	once	.	CASSQDSADNEQFF	TGCGCCAGCAGCCAAGATTCCGCTGACAATGAGCAGTTCTTC
TRBV5-4	TRBJ2-1	few	.	CASSLGRNNEQFF	TGTGCCAGCAGCTTAGGTAGGAACAATGAGCAGTTCTTC
TRBV4-3	TRBJ2-7	.	TRBD2	CASSQDTSGDYYEQYF	TGCGCCAGCAGCCAAGATACTAGCGGGGATTATTACGAGCAGTACTTC
TRBV27	TRBJ1-1	.	.	CASSLSGRMNTEAFF	TGTGCCAGCAGTTTATCCGGTCGAATGAACACTGAAGCTTTCTTT
TRBV6-6	TRBJ2-1	.	.	CASSYSQNEQFF	TGTGCCAGCAGTTACTCTCAGAATGAGCAGTTCTTC
TRBV4-1	TRBJ1-2	.	TRBD1	CASSQDYQGASGYTF	TGCGCCAGCAGCCAAGACTACCAGGGGGCGAGTGGCTACACCTTC
TRBV27	TRBJ2-2	once	.	CASSPQRRGTGELFF	TGTGCCAGCAGCCCCCAGCGGAGGGGTACCGGGGAGCTGTTTTTT
TRBV10-1	TRBJ2-7	.	.	CASSEKAPYEQYF	TGCGCCAGCAGTGAAAAGGCCCCCTACGAGCAGTACTTC
TRBV27	TRBJ2-1	.	.	CASFSRGTPYNEQFF	TGTGCCAGCTTCTCGCGTGGGACGCCCTACAATGAGCAGTTCTTC
TRBV7-9	TRBJ2-1	.	TRBD2	CASSLLGVAGKDEQFF	TGTGCCAGCAGCTTACTCGGGGTAGCGGGAAAGGATGAGCAGTTCTTC
TRBV5-1	TRBJ2-3	.	.	CASRQGTDTQYF	TGCGCCAGCAGACAGGGCACAGATACGCAGTATTTT
TRBV6-5	TRBJ2-1	few	.	CASSHNPVGYNEQFF	TGTGCCAGCAGCCATAACCCCGTCGGTTACAATGAGCAGTTCTTC
TRBV19	TRBJ1-2	.	TRBD1	CASQTGVQGYTF	TGTGCCAGTCAAACAGGGGTACAAGGCTACACCTTC
TRBV10-1	TRBJ2-7	.	TRBD2	CAIAAPHGRAKSYEQYF	TGCGCCATCGCCGCGCCCCACGGGAGGGCCAAATCCTACGAGCAGTACTTC
TRBV9	TRBJ2-1	.	TRBD1	CASSVTGGNEQFF	TGTGCCAGCAGCGTGACAGGGGGCAATGAGCAGTTCTTC
TRBV19	TRBJ1-1	.	.	CASSIGGNTEAFF	TGTGCCAGTAGTATAGGAGGGAACACTGAAGCTTTCTTT
TRBV4-1	TRBJ1-5	.	.	CASSQVRAEDKGRGGDQPQHF	TGCGCCAGCAGCCAAGTTCGGGCAGAAGATAAAGGGAGAGGTGGGGATCAGCCCCAGCATTTT
TRBV19	TRBJ2-1	.	TRBD2	CASSAAGGPYNEQFF	TGTGCCAGTAGTGCTGCGGGAGGGCCATACAATGAGCAGTTCTTC
TRBV28	TRBJ1-4	.	TRBD1	CASSFPGGSGGEKLFF	TGTGCCAGCAGTTTCCCAGGGGGCTCGGGGGGTGAAAAACTGTTTTTT
TRBV28	TRBJ1-2	.	.	CASSINYGYTF	TGTGCCAGCAGTATCAACTATGGCTACACCTTC
TRBV28	TRBJ2-3	.	.	CASSLWTADSTDTQYF	TGTGCCAGCAGTTTATGGACAGCCGATAGCACAGATACGCAGTATTTT
TRBV5-4	TRBJ2-2	.	TRBD2	CASSFNGLAGNGELFF	TGTGCCAGCAGCTTTAATGGACTAGCGGGGAACGGGGAGCTGTTTTTT
TRBV28	TRBJ2-3	.	.	CASSIIYPPDTQYF	TGTGCCAGCAGTATCATTTACCCCCCAGATACGCAGTATTTT
TRBV27	TRBJ2-7	.	TRBD1	CASSLGTGVNEQYF	TGTGCCAGCAGTTTAGGGACAGGAGTAAACGAGCAGTACTTC
TRBV28	TRBJ2-7	.	.	CASSFPGAGDNYEQYF	TGTGCCAGCAGCTTCCCGGGGGCAGGGGACAACTACGAGCAGTACTTC
TRBV10-1	TRBJ2-7	few	TRBD1	CATSEGANYEQYF	TGCGCCACCTCCGAGGGGGCCAACTACGAGCAGTACTTC
TRBV28	TRBJ1-6	.	.	CASSLWRQPNSPLHF	TGTGCCAGCAGTTTATGGCGGCAGCCAAATTCACCCCTCCACTTT
TRBV14	TRBJ2-2	.	.	CASSQVGAGELFF	TGTGCCAGCAGCCAAGTGGGCGCCGGGGAGCTGTTTTTT
TRBV30	TRBJ1-1	.	.	CAWSVHVRDTEAFF	TGTGCCTGGAGTGTACACGTCCGGGACACTGAAGCTTTCTTT
TRBV7-2	TRBJ1-2	.	TRBD1	CASSRRDSHYGYTF	TGTGCCAGCAGCCGCCGGGACAGTCACTATGGCTACACCTTC
TRBV19	TRBJ2-2	once	.	CASSILTGELFF	TGTGCCAGTAGTATACTCACCGGGGAGCTGTTTTTT
TRBV28	TRBJ2-3	.	TRBD2	CASSLASRDYAPYF	TGTGCCAGCAGTCTCGCCTCCCGGGACTATGCCCCGTATTTT
TRBV4-1	TRBJ2-1	.	TRBD2	CASTPSGGPLNEQFF	TGCGCCAGCACCCCTAGCGGGGGCCCCCTCAATGAGCAGTTCTTC
TRBV11-2	TRBJ2-2	.	.	CASSSPGGTTGELFF	TGTGCCAGCAGCTCCCCCGGGGGCACCACCGGGGAGCTGTTTTTT
TRBV27	TRBJ2-7	.	.	CASSAGVSYEQYF	TGTGCCAGCAGCGCAGGGGTTAGCTACGAGCAGTACTTC
TRBV28	TRBJ2-3	.	TRBD1	CASSLHRGRSQYF	TGTGCCAGCAGTCTTCACAGGGGACGGTCGCAGTATTTT
TRBV28	TRBJ2-3	.	.	CASRTDLFMPDTQYF	TGTGCCAGCAGGACGGATCTCTTCATGCCAGATACGCAGTATTTT
TRBV2	TRBJ2-3	.	.	CASRNRGWAEGTDTQYF	TGTGCCAGCAGGAACCGGGGGTGGGCTGAGGGCACAGATACGCAGTATTTT
TRBV21-1	TRBJ2-2	.	.	CASSTRTRTGELFF	TGTGCCAGCAGCACAAGAACAAGGACCGGGGAGCTGTTTTTT
TRBV4-2	TRBJ2-1	.	TRBD2	CASSLTGTSGRRGEQFF	TGTGCCAGCAGCTTAACCGGGACTAGCGGGAGGAGAGGTGAGCAGTTCTTC
TRBV28	TRBJ1-5	.	.	CASSSTAHRENQPQHF	TGTGCCAGCAGTTCCACAGCCCACAGGGAAAATCAGCCCCAGCATTTT
TRBV7-9	TRBJ2-1	.	.	CASSLRAGSYNEQFF	TGTGCCAGCAGCTTAAGAGCAGGCTCCTACAATGAGCAGTTCTTC
TRBV2	TRBJ2-5	.	.	CASSEWPRETQYF	TGTGCCAGCAGTGAGTGGCCCCGGGAGACCCAGTACTTC
TRBV7-9	TRBJ2-3	.	TRBD2	CASSLVTGGFTDTQYF	TGTGCCAGCAGCTTAGTGACGGGAGGGTTCACAGATACGCAGTATTTT
TRBV5-6	TRBJ2-1	.	.	CASSQEFPSYNEQFF	TGTGCCAGCAGTCAGGAGTTCCCCTCCTACAATGAGCAGTTCTTC
TRBV28	TRBJ1-5	.	.	CASSLYAPYSNQPQHF	TGTGCCAGCAGTTTATACGCGCCATATAGCAATCAGCCCCAGCATTTT